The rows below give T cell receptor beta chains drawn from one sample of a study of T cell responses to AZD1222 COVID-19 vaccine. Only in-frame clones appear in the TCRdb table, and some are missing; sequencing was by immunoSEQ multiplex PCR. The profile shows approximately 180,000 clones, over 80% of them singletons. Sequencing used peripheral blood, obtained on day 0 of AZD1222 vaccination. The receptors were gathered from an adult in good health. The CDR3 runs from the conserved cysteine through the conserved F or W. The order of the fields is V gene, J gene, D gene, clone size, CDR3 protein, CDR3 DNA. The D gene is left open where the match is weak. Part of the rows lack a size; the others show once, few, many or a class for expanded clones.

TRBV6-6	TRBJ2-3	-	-	CASSPFKESSTDTQYF	TGTGCCAGCAGTCCCTTCAAAGAAAGTAGCACAGATACGCAGTATTTT
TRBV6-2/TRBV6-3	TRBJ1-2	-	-	CASSSTVRHARYGYTF	TGTGCCAGCAGTTCGACTGTCCGACATGCCCGATATGGCTACACCTTC
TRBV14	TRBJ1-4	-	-	CASSQEAYGSREKLFF	TGTGCCAGCAGCCAAGAAGCCTACGGGAGTAGGGAAAAACTGTTTTTT
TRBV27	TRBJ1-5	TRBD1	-	CASSFGQGGNQPQHF	TGTGCCAGCAGTTTTGGACAGGGGGGCAATCAGCCCCAGCATTTT
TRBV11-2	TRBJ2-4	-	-	CASSPRRGGSVQNIQYF	TGTGCCAGCAGCCCACGGAGGGGGGGTTCAGTCCAAAACATTCAGTACTTC
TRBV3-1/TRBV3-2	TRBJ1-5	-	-	CASSQDGWGNNQPQHF	TGTGCCAGCAGCCAAGATGGATGGGGGAACAATCAGCCCCAGCATTTT
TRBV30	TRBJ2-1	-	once	CAWSVLPAGLNNEQFF	TGTGCCTGGAGTGTACTTCCAGCGGGCCTCAACAATGAGCAGTTCTTC
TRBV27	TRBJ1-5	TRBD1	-	CASSKNSGTGGFVSNQPQHF	TGTGCCAGCAGTAAAAATTCCGGGACAGGGGGCTTTGTGAGCAATCAGCCCCAGCATTTT
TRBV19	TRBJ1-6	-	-	CASSPTAYNSPLHF	TGTGCCAGTAGCCCGACAGCGTATAATTCACCCCTCCACTTT
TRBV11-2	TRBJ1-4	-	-	CASSLGAGVEKLFF	TGTGCCAGCAGCTTAGGGGCGGGAGTCGAAAAACTGTTTTTT
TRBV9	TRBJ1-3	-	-	CASSSDIGHLFYSGNTIYF	TGTGCCAGCAGCTCGGACATCGGACACCTCTTTTACTCTGGAAACACCATATATTTT
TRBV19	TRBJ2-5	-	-	CASSKLDSKETQYF	TGTGCCAGTAGTAAACTAGACAGTAAAGAGACCCAGTACTTC
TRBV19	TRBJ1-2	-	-	CASSRGDGLYGYTF	TGTGCCAGTAGTAGGGGGGACGGATTATATGGCTACACCTTC
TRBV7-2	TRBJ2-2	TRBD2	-	CASSPTLAGNTGELFF	TGTGCCAGCAGCCCTACGCTAGCGGGGAACACCGGGGAGCTGTTTTTT
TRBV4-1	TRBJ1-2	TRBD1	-	CASSQGDRDYGYTF	TGCGCCAGCAGCCAAGGGGACAGGGACTATGGCTACACCTTC
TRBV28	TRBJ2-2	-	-	CASSPYSYTGELFF	TGTGCCAGCAGTCCTTACTCGTATACCGGGGAGCTGTTTTTT
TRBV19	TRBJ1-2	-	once	CASSNDYGYTF	TGTGCCAGTAGTAACGACTATGGCTACACCTTC
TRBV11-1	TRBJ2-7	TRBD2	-	CATKLAGGGEQYF	TGTGCCACCAAGCTAGCGGGAGGTGGCGAGCAGTACTTC
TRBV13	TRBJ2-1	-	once	CASSSPFSVEQFF	TGTGCCAGCAGCTCCCCATTTTCGGTTGAGCAGTTCTTC
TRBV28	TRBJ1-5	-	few	CASSKTFGPIRNQPQHF	TGTGCCAGCAGCAAAACCTTTGGACCGATTCGCAATCAGCCCCAGCATTTT
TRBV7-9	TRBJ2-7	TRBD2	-	CASSLMGTSYEQYF	TGTGCCAGCAGCTTAATGGGGACTAGCTACGAGCAGTACTTC
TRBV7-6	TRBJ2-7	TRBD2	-	CASSPSPSGRASYEQYF	TGTGCCAGCAGCCCCTCCCCTAGCGGGAGGGCATCCTACGAGCAGTACTTC
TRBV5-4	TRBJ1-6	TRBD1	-	CASSLEDRGNSPLHF	TGTGCCAGCAGCTTGGAGGACAGGGGTAATTCACCCCTCCACTTT
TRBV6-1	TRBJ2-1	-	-	CASSEGAANEQFF	TGTGCCAGCAGTGAAGGGGCAGCGAATGAGCAGTTCTTC
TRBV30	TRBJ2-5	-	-	CAWSASQETQYF	TGTGCCTGGAGTGCCAGCCAAGAGACCCAGTACTTC
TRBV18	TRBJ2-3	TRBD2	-	CASSPSGRVGGDTQYF	TGTGCCAGCTCACCTAGCGGGAGGGTCGGTGGAGATACGCAGTATTTT
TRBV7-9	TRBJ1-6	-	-	CASSESGYSPLHF	TGTGCCAGCAGCGAGTCAGGGTACTCACCCCTCCACTTT
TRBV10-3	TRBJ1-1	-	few	CAISERGEAFF	TGTGCCATCAGTGAAAGGGGTGAAGCTTTCTTT
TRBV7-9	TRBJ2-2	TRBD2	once	CASSHEGSGGFPNTGELFF	TGTGCCAGCAGCCACGAGGGCAGCGGGGGTTTTCCGAACACCGGGGAGCTGTTTTTT
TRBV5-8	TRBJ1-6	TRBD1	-	CASSTGTGNSPLHF	TGTGCCAGCAGCACCGGGACAGGGAATTCACCCCTCCACTTT
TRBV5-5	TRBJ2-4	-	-	CASSPLAMQSKNIQYF	TGTGCCAGCAGCCCCTTAGCGATGCAGTCCAAAAACATTCAGTACTTC
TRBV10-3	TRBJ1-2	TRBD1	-	CAISGQGGAGYTF	TGTGCCATCAGCGGACAGGGAGGTGCTGGCTACACCTTC
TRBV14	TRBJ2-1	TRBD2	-	CASSQRSTSGSWNEQFF	TGTGCCAGCAGCCAGCGTTCAACTAGCGGGAGCTGGAATGAGCAGTTCTTC
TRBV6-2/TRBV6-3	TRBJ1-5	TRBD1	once	CASSYMRTGSKPQHF	TGTGCCAGCAGTTACATGAGGACAGGGAGCAAGCCCCAGCATTTT
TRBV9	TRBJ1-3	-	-	CASSVDGHSGNTIYF	TGTGCCAGCAGCGTGGACGGACACTCTGGAAACACCATATATTTT
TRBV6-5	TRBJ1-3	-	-	CASTPLGAGNTIYF	TGTGCCAGCACTCCTCTCGGGGCCGGAAACACCATATATTTT
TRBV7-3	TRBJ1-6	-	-	CASSDYGDSPLHF	TGTGCCAGCAGCGACTACGGGGATTCACCCCTCCACTTT
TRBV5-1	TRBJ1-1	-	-	CASSFLNGDTEAFF	TGCGCCAGCAGCTTCCTCAATGGGGACACTGAAGCTTTCTTT
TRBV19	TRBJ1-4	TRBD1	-	CASSPPGTVEALFF	TGTGCCAGTAGTCCACCCGGGACAGTGGAAGCACTGTTTTTT
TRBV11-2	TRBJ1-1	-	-	CASSSLEADTEAFF	TGTGCCAGCAGCTCCCTTGAGGCGGACACTGAAGCTTTCTTT
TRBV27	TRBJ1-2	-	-	CASSPRASGNYGYTF	TGTGCCAGCAGTCCCAGGGCCAGTGGAAACTATGGCTACACCTTC
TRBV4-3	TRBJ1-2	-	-	CASSQDEDGANYGYTF	TGCGCCAGCAGCCAAGATGAGGATGGGGCTAACTATGGCTACACCTTC
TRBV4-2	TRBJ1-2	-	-	CASSQEAMGHGYTF	TGTGCCAGCAGCCAAGAAGCAATGGGGCATGGCTACACCTTC
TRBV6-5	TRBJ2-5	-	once	CASSPAGPQETQYF	TGTGCCAGCAGTCCCGCGGGTCCGCAGGAGACCCAGTACTTC
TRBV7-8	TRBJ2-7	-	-	CASEDRLTYEQYF	TGTGCCAGCGAAGACAGGCTCACCTACGAGCAGTACTTC
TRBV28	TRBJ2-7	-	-	CASSSPSYAEQYF	TGTGCCAGCAGTTCCCCCTCATACGCCGAGCAGTACTTC
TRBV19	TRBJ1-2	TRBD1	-	CASSTITGGASGYTF	TGTGCCAGTAGTACAATTACAGGGGGCGCGTCTGGCTACACCTTC
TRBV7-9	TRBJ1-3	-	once	CASSVDGFSGNTIYF	TGTGCCAGCAGCGTAGACGGCTTCTCTGGAAACACCATATATTTT
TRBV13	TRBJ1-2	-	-	CASSIGTGTPGGYTF	TGTGCCAGCAGCATCGGCACCGGGACGCCGGGGGGCTACACCTTC